This TCR beta chain originates from a study of T cell responses to AZD1222 COVID-19 vaccine. Study-level points and caveats: A rise in Spike-specific TCR breadth and depth followed two AZD1222 doses. Most donors were white British and more were female, and clonal diversity was possibly underestimated.

Note on this clone: Its antigen is undetermined.

CDR3 length: 11 amino acids. V lost 4 bases, J lost 6 bases, and 4 bases lay in between. Germline V gene sequence: CDR1 MDHEN, CDR2 SYDVKM. TCRdb's table, derived via immunoSEQ multiplex PCR, lists solely in-frame clones and lacks some. The sample has 100,000 to 150,000 clones; roughly 85% are singletons. Source: peripheral blood, taken on day 0 of MenACWY control vaccination. This chain uses TRBV28 with TRBJ1-5; D call uncertain. This TCR was sampled from an adult in good health. The CDR3 protein is CASSSVQPQHF. The CDR3 DNA reads as TGTGCCAGCAGTTCGGTTCAGCCCCAGCATTTT.